This T cell receptor (beta chain) was captured by sequencing in a study of metastatic and nonmetastatic thyroid tumors. Across the whole study: Malignant and benign thyroid patients had repertoires compared in peripheral blood and tumor or nodule tissue.

The V end was cut by 0 bases, the J end by 6 bases, with 13 bases between. Germline CDR1 reads SGHRS; CDR2 reads YFSETQ. This CDR3 is built from 14 residues. A note on this clone: The antigen remains undetermined.

In the original analysis: Variation in CDR3 across clinicopathological groups served as the basis for constructing a distant-metastasis classifier in papillary thyroid cancer. TCRdb re-called clones from the PCR reads using MiXCR. The V and J calls come from TCRdb's annotation, not from the publication. The sample consists of about 12,000 clones, about 32% of them appearing once. Study results and limitations: Relative to benign nodules, malignant thyroid tumors were reportedly characterized by significantly elevated TCR beta diversity in blood and tumor.

Not a single patient had been given any form of treatment at any point before undergoing thyroid surgery. V gene TRBV5-1 combines with J gene TRBJ2-7, with D perhaps matching TRBD1 (6 bases). What was sequenced was tumor tissue. The receptor's source is a female donor with papillary thyroid cancer or a benign thyroid nodule (not recorded which). Some clones in this sample may be carry-over from other donors' samples. The CDR3 loop reads CASSLDVEGGEQYF. The CDR3 coding sequence is TGCGCCAGCAGCTTGGATGTGGAAGGGGGCGAGCAGTACTTC.